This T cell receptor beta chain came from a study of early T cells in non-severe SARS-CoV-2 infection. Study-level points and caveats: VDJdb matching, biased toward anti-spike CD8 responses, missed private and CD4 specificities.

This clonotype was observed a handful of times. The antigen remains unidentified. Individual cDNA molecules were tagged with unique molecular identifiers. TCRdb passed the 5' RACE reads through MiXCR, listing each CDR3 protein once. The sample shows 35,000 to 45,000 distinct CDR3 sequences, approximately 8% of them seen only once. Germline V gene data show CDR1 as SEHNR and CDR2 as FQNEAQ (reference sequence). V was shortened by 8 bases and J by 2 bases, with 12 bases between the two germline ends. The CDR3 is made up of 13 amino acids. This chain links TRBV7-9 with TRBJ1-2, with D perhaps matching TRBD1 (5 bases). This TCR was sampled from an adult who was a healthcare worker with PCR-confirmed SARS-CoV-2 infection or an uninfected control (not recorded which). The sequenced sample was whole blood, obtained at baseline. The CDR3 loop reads CASRDAGNYGYTF. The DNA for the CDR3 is TGTGCCAGCCGTGACGCAGGGAACTATGGCTACACCTTC.